These T cell receptor beta chains were read from a single sample in a study of blood T cells in healthy people across ages. One entry per CDR3 protein, called by TCRdb with MiXCR from the 5' RACE reads. The sample gives 800,000 or so distinct CDR3 sequences, less than 60% of which show up once; around a sixth is in the top ten. Source material: blood. The receptors were gathered from an older man in good health. The CDR3 runs from the conserved cysteine through the conserved F or W. The D gene is left open where the match is weak. Expanded clones are given a class, and other clones once, few, many or no size at all.

TRBD1	TRBJ1-4	NA	TRBV2	CASSDMGTADEKLFF	TGTGCCAGCAGTGATATGGGGACAGCGGATGAAAAACTGTTTTTT
NA	TRBJ1-2	NA	TRBV7-2	CASSPAGGITEGYTF	TGTGCCAGCAGCCCCGCCGGGGGAATTACGGAAGGCTACACCTTT
NA	TRBJ2-5	NA	TRBV27	CASSLQRNFYNEQYF	TGTGCCAGCAGTTTACAGCGGAACTTCTACAATGAGCAGTACTTC
NA	TRBJ1-3	NA	TRBV7-8	CASSPTPQVSGNTIYF	TGTGCCAGCAGCCCGACCCCACAGGTATCCGGAAACACCATATATTTT
NA	TRBJ2-1	NA	TRBV7-2	CASSSYDMGYNEQFF	TGTGCCAGCAGCTCCTATGACATGGGATACAATGAGCAGTTCTTC
NA	TRBJ1-6	few	TRBV20-1	CSAKSSYNSPLHF	TGCAGTGCTAAAAGCTCCTATAATTCACCCCTCCACTTT
NA	TRBJ2-5	NA	TRBV18	CASSRTYLETQYF	TGTGCCAGCTCCAGGACTTACTTGGAGACCCAGTACTTC
NA	TRBJ2-7	many	TRBV15	CATSREGPPSWGEREQYF	TGTGCCACCAGCAGAGAAGGCCCCCCGTCGTGGGGGGAGAGAGAGCAGTACTTC
NA	TRBJ2-7	NA	TRBV10-2	CASSGGRKNDEQYF	TGCGCCAGCAGTGGGGGACGCAAGAACGACGAGCAGTACTTC
NA	TRBJ2-7	NA	TRBV20-1	CSAKWGADYEQYF	TGCAGTGCTAAGTGGGGCGCGGACTACGAGCAGTACTTC
TRBD2	TRBJ2-1	once	TRBV6-5	CASSPRTSDYNEQFF	TGTGCCAGCAGCCCTCGGACTAGCGACTACAATGAGCAGTTCTTC
NA	TRBJ2-1	NA	TRBV20-1	CSAIDDTRSYNEQFF	TGCAGTGCTATCGACGACACCCGCTCCTACAATGAGCAGTTCTTC
TRBD2	TRBJ2-2	NA	TRBV20-1	CSAPSGRNTGELFF	TGCAGTGCTCCTAGCGGGAGAAACACCGGGGAGCTGTTTTTT
TRBD1	TRBJ2-5	few	TRBV30	CAWSVYGGRGRETQYF	TGTGCCTGGAGTGTATATGGGGGCAGGGGGCGTGAGACCCAGTACTTC
TRBD2	TRBJ2-3	NA	TRBV20-1	CSARGTGGEQISTDTQYF	TGCAGTGCTAGAGGGACGGGGGGAGAGCAGATTAGCACAGATACGCAGTATTTT
TRBD2	TRBJ2-1	few	TRBV20-1	CSARDGAGGINEQFF	TGCAGTGCTAGAGACGGGGCGGGAGGGATAAATGAGCAGTTCTTC
TRBD1	TRBJ2-1	few	TRBV28	CASRTGVMSYNEQFF	TGTGCCAGCAGGACAGGGGTGATGTCCTACAATGAGCAGTTCTTC
NA	TRBJ2-1	NA	TRBV28	CASRVSSTYNEQFF	TGTGCCAGCAGGGTCTCAAGCACCTACAATGAGCAGTTCTTC
NA	TRBJ2-1	once	TRBV10-3	CATMAPRTDQRNEQFF	TGTGCCACCATGGCCCCAAGGACTGATCAGAGGAATGAGCAGTTCTTC
TRBD2	TRBJ2-1	NA	TRBV5-1	CASSGTSGSTRQFF	TGCGCCAGCAGTGGGACTAGCGGGAGTACCCGGCAGTTCTTC
NA	TRBJ2-6	few	TRBV5-1	CASSLDVDSSSGANVLTF	TGCGCCAGCAGCTTGGACGTGGACAGTTCCTCTGGGGCCAACGTCCTGACTTTC
TRBD1	TRBJ2-3	NA	TRBV6-2/TRBV6-3	CASRRTGGDDSDTQYF	TGTGCCAGTAGACGCACAGGGGGCGACGACTCAGATACGCAGTATTTT
TRBD1	TRBJ2-1	NA	TRBV3-1	CASSRQGGQGNEQFF	TGTGCCAGCAGCCGGCAGGGGGGACAGGGGAATGAGCAGTTCTTC
TRBD1	TRBJ2-7	few	TRBV2	CASSAAGTGYYNEQYF	TGTGCCAGCAGTGCGGCCGGGACAGGGTATTACAATGAGCAGTACTTC
TRBD1	TRBJ2-2	NA	TRBV3-1	CASIWDRGPRLDTGELFF	TGTGCCAGCATTTGGGACAGGGGGCCGCGATTGGACACCGGGGAGCTGTTTTTT
NA	TRBJ1-4	NA	TRBV4-2	CASSQDPGDWGRHEKLFF	TGTGCCAGCAGCCAAGATCCGGGGGACTGGGGGCGGCATGAAAAACTGTTTTTT
TRBD1	TRBJ2-3	NA	TRBV12-3/TRBV12-4	CASSPRQGAFEDTQYF	TGTGCCAGCAGTCCCCGACAGGGGGCTTTTGAAGATACGCAGTATTTT
NA	TRBJ2-3	NA	TRBV20-1	CSARDRNTQYF	TGCAGTGCTAGAGATCGTAATACGCAGTATTTT
NA	TRBJ1-5	NA	TRBV19	CASSIWGDQPQHF	TGTGCCAGCAGTATCTGGGGCGATCAGCCCCAGCATTTT
TRBD2	TRBJ2-3	once	TRBV4-2	CASSLFGPSGSSDTQYF	TGTGCCAGCAGCCTCTTCGGCCCTAGCGGGAGCTCAGATACGCAGTATTTT
NA	TRBJ1-3	NA	TRBV7-9	CASSLAAGSGNTIYF	TGTGCCAGCAGCTTAGCGGCCGGCTCTGGAAACACCATATATTTT
NA	TRBJ2-3	NA	TRBV4-1	CASSLTERADTQYF	TGCGCCAGCAGCCTAACGGAGAGGGCAGATACGCAGTATTTT
NA	TRBJ1-2	NA	TRBV29-1	CSVLTVYYGYTF	TGCAGCGTCCTGACAGTCTACTATGGCTACACCTTC
NA	TRBJ1-5	once	TRBV20-1	CSARDAGRGSSDQPQHF	TGCAGTGCCCGCGACGCGGGGAGGGGTTCGTCCGATCAGCCCCAGCATTTT
NA	TRBJ1-2	NA	TRBV9	CASSVEGGANYGYTF	TGTGCCAGCAGCGTAGAGGGGGGGGCTAACTATGGCTACACCTTC
NA	TRBJ2-1	NA	TRBV28	CASSKTGYNEQFF	TGTGCCAGCAGCAAAACAGGATACAATGAGCAGTTCTTC
NA	TRBJ2-5	few	TRBV3-1	CASSQDVGTETQYF	TGTGCCAGCAGCCAAGATGTGGGCACGGAGACCCAGTACTTC
NA	TRBJ2-1	many	TRBV7-9	CASSPPVVGGEAYNEQFF	TGTGCCAGCAGCCCACCGGTCGTTGGCGGGGAGGCTTACAATGAGCAGTTCTTC
NA	TRBJ2-2	NA	TRBV5-5	CASSLAVAANTGELFF	TGTGCCAGCAGCTTGGCAGTGGCGGCGAACACCGGGGAGCTGTTTTTT
NA	TRBJ2-7	NA	TRBV20-1	CSARDPGESPHEQYF	TGCAGTGCTAGAGATCCGGGGGAGTCCCCCCACGAGCAGTACTTC
NA	TRBJ1-4	NA	TRBV20-1	CSARGGGAEKLFF	TGCAGTGCTAGAGGCGGGGGCGCGGAAAAACTGTTTTTT
NA	TRBJ2-1	few	TRBV3-1	CASSQGERSYNEQFF	TGTGCCAGCAGCCAGGGAGAGCGCTCATACAATGAGCAGTTCTTC
TRBD1	TRBJ2-3	NA	TRBV7-3	CASSASGTGIDTQYF	TGTGCCAGCAGCGCGTCCGGGACAGGGATAGATACGCAGTATTTT
NA	TRBJ2-1	few	TRBV9	CASSVSSEGNNEQFF	TGTGCCAGCAGCGTAAGTTCGGAGGGGAACAATGAGCAGTTCTTC
NA	TRBJ2-7	NA	TRBV5-1	CASSSTSSYNEQYF	TGCGCCAGCAGCTCGACTAGTTCCTACAATGAGCAGTACTTC
TRBD2	TRBJ2-2	NA	TRBV7-2	CASSLEGLYGAGDTGELFF	TGTGCCAGCAGCTTAGAAGGTCTGTATGGAGCGGGAGACACCGGGGAGCTGTTTTTT
TRBD2	TRBJ2-7	few	TRBV20-1	CSASETSAYEQYF	TGCAGTGCTAGTGAGACTAGCGCCTACGAGCAGTACTTC